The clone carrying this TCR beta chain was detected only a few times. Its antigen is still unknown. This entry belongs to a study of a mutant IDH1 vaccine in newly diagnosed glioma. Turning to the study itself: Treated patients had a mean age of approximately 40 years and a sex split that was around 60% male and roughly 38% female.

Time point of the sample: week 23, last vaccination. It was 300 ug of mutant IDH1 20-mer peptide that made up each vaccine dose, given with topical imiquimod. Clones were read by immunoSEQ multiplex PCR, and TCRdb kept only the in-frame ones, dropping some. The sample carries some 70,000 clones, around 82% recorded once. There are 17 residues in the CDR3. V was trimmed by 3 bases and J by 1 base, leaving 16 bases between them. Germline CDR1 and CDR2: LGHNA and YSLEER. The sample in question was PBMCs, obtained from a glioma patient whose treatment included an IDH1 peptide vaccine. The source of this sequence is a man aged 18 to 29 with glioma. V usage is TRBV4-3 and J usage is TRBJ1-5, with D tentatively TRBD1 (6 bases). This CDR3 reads CASSQDATGTSNQPQHF. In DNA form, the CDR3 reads TGCGCCAGCAGCCAGGATGCGACGGGGACAAGCAATCAGCCCCAGCATTTT.